This TCR beta chain was profiled in a study of response to subunit inactivated influenza vaccine. Overall study findings and caveats: Authors suggested each seasonal flu vaccination may recruit only limited numbers of new T cells.

TCRdb re-called the RT-PCR reads through MiXCR, storing one row per CDR3 protein. The top ten clones hold 7.8% of a sample with just under 250,000 distinct CDR3 sequences, more than 9% of them seen once. This clonotype turned up a few times. The antigen is unknown. This CDR3 contains 15 residues. V was clipped by 5 bases and J by 0 bases, with 10 bases between them. Germline values: CDR1 LGHDT, CDR2 YNNKEL (reference sequence). V gene TRBV3-1 combines with J gene TRBJ1-4; no clear D gene. The sequences come from non-naive T cells sorted from PBMCs, collected 14 to 15 days before vaccination. The sequence derives from a man aged 50 or older who received an inactivated influenza vaccine. CDR3: CASSAHSTTNEKLFF. The CDR3, as DNA: TGTGCCAGCAGCGCTCACAGTACAACTAATGAAAAACTGTTTTTT.